The source of this TCR beta chain is a study of cytomegalovirus exposure and HLA in healthy donors. The PCR had 60 Vbeta and 13 Jbeta primers. Assay: immunoSEQ multiplex PCR; the TCRdb copy retains only in-frame clones and omits some. This listing includes under 200,000 clones. V was clipped by 5 bases and J by 3 bases, with 8 bases between them. CDR3 length: 12 residues. CDR1 and CDR2 (germline): SNHLY, FYNNEI. This sequence joins TRBV2 and TRBJ2-7; tentatively, D is TRBD1 (6 bases). The sample comprised PBMCs. The clonotype comes from a man aged 30-40 years in good health and CMV-seronegative. The CDR3: CASSLDSYEQYF. For the CDR3, the DNA is TGTGCCAGCAGTCTGGACAGCTACGAGCAGTACTTC. The entire variable domain, with the rest obtained from reference TRBV2 and TRBJ2-7, is as follows: EPEVTQTPSHQVTQMGQEVILRCVPISNHLYFYWYRQILGQKVEFLVSFYNNEISEKSEIFDDQFSVERPDGSNFTLKIRSTKLEDSAMYFCASSLDSYEQYFGPGTRLTVT.